This T cell receptor beta chain was recorded in a study of cytomegalovirus exposure and HLA in healthy donors. Only in-frame clones appear in the TCRdb table, and some are missing; sequencing was by immunoSEQ multiplex PCR. The sample yields about 220,000 clones, around 90% seen once. V trimming: 4 bases; J trimming: 3 bases; junction bases outside the gene matches: 5. Germline loops: CDR1 SGHRS, CDR2 YFSETQ. The CDR3 contains 14 residues. The specimen sequenced was PBMCs. The receptor comes from a woman between 18 and 29 years old in good health and CMV-seronegative. The gene calls are TRBV5-1 and TRBJ2-7; 9 bases are shared with TRBD1. CDR3 residues: CASSRPGQGYEQYF. The CDR3 DNA sequence: TGCGCCAGCAGCAGACCGGGACAGGGCTACGAGCAGTACTTC.